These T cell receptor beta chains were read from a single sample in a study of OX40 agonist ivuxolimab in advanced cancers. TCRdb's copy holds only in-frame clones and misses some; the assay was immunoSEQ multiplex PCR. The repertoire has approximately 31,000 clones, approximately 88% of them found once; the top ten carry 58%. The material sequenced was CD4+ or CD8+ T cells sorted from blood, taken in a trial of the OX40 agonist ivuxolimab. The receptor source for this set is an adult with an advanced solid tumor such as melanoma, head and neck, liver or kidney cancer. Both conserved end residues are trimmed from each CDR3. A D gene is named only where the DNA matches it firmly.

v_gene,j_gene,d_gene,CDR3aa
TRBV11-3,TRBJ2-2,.,ASSQGAGRLESTGELF
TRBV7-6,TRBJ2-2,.,ASSPKTGKNTGELF
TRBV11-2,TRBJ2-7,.,ASSSGPTIEQY
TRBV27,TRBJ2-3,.,ASSFSRGAKDTQY
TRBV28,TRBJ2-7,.,ARPSGTAYEQY
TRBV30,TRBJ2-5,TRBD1,AWSTGQGGETQY
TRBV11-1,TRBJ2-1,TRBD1,ASSLGDRAYNEQF
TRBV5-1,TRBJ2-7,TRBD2,ASSPGGEYPPYEQY
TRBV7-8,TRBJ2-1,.,ASSLSSYRVNEQF
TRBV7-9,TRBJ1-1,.,ASSLPGGTEAF
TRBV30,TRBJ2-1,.,AWSTSSYNEQF
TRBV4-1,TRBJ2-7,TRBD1,ASSLGQGINEQY
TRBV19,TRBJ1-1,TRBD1,ASSPLGQVGARNTEAF
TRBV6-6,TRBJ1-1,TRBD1,ASTTGTGTTEAF
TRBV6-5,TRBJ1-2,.,ASSYPGAGYT
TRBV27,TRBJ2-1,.,ASSTPTGRRGAWANEQF
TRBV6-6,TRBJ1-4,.,ASSYGAEKLF
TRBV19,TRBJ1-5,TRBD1,ASKLGKRGQGGHQPQH
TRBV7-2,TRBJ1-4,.,ASSLSRVNEKLF
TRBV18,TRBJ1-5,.,ASSPPFEGGGVSNQPQH
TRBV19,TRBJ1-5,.,ASSISSAGNQPQH
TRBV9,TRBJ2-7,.,ASSPLGGEGYEQY
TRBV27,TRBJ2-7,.,ASSLTRGSYEQY
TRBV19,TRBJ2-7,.,AVRGVESYEQY
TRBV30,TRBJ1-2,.,AWSPTDNYGYT
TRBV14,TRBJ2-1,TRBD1,ASSSRTGMAEQF
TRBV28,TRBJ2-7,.,ASSLGDISYEQY
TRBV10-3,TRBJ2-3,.,AISSLGTQY
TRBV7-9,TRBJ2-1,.,ASSFLTKRNEQF
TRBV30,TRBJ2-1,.,AWSVGEQAYNEQF
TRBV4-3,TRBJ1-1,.,ASSPHGGNTEAF
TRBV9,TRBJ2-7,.,ASSVGGADEQY
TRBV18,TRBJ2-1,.,ASSPGTIGAAGNEQF
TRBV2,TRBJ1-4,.,ASSEVMLTREKLF
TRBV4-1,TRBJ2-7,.,ASSQTGELYEQY
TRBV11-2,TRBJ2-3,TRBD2,ASSLGTSGTDTQY
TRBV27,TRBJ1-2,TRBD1,ASSGPPGQTAPNYGYT
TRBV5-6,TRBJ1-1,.,ASRFTGSPEAF
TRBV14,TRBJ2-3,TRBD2,ASSQEEGLAGDTQY
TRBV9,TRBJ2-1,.,ASSVEPSNEQF
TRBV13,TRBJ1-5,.,ASSLGGQPQH
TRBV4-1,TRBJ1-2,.,ASSPNQNNYGYT
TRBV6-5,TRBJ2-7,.,ASSDREGSYEQY
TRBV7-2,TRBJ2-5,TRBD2,ASSLGGLAGQETQY
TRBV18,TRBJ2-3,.,ASSPTGLTDTQY
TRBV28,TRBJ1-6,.,ASNSRDSYNSPLH
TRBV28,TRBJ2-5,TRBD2,ASSFSSGGGETQY
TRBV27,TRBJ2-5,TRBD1,ASSLTQGASQETQY
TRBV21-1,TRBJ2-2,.,ASSKKPIEAGELF
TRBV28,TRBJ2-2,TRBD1,ASSDPGQPNTGELF
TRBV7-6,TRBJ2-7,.,ASSSQLNEQY
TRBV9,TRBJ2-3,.,ASSVPRGDTQY
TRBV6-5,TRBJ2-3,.,ASSYSRLALNTQY
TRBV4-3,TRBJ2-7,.,ASSQDRTSYEQY
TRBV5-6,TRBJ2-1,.,ASTRGVSNEQF
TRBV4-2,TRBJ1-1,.,ASSRGVEAF
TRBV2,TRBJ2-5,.,ASAQETQY